These 6 T cell receptor beta chains share one sample of origin, sequenced in a study of blood T cells in healthy people across ages. The authors ran a second PCR of 7 to 11 cycles using a sample-barcoded 5' primer and a J-beta primer mix. Using its own MiXCR run on the 5' RACE reads, TCRdb lists one record per CDR3 protein. The table lists 1.5 million to 2 million distinct CDR3 sequences, roughly 52% of them singletons. Specimen: blood. These TCRs come from a woman aged 35 to 49 in good health.

The rearrangement joins TRBV2 to TRBJ2-3; D gene unclear. Germline values: CDR1 SNHLY, CDR2 FYNNEI. The length of the CDR3 is 15 residues. Trimming took 4 bases from V and 3 from J, leaving 14 bases between them. The DNA for the CDR3 is TGTGCCAGCAGTGGACCGGGTAGGGCGACAGATACGCAGTATTTT. Translating gives CASSGPGRATDTQYF.

The genes are TRBV7-2 and TRBJ2-5, with TRBD2 matching 10 bases. The CDR3 runs 15 residues. With 3 bases clipped from V and 11 bases from J, the junction kept 12 bases outside the gene matches. In germline, CDR1 is SGHTA, CDR2 FQGNSA. As DNA, the CDR3 is TGTGCCAGCAGCTTTCGACTAGCGGGTCAGGGGGAGCAGTACTTC. It is translated as CASSFRLAGQGEQYF.

The rearrangement links TRBV10-2 to TRBJ2-5; D might be TRBD2 (6 bases). The CDR3 runs to 12 residues. V lost 8 bases and J 9 bases, leaving 16 bases between the germline ends. Germline CDR1 reads WSHSY; CDR2 reads SAAADI. In DNA, the CDR3 is TGCGCCAGCGGTGCGTGGGAGGAGGCCCAGTACTTC. It yields the protein CASGAWEEAQYF.

On this clonotype itself: The germline gene is not matched at one end of the junction; a read error may be the cause. J is TRBJ2-3 and V is TRBV5-1, with 8 bases matching TRBD1. Germline loops: CDR1 SGHRS, CDR2 YFSETQ. There are 14 residues in the CDR3. CDR3 coding DNA: TGCGCCAGCGGCTTACAGGGGGAGGCAGATACGCAGTATTTT. Amino acid sequence: CASGLQGEADTQYF.

This clonotype occurred many times. The rearrangement uses TRBV29-1 and TRBJ2-7; 7 bases are a match to TRBD1. Germline V gives CDR1 SQVTM, CDR2 ANQGSEA. Losses at the gene ends were 6 bases for V and 5 bases for J; bases not matched to a gene: 7. The CDR3 spans 12 residues. CDR3 sequence (DNA): TGCAGCGTCAGACAGGGTGCCAACGAGCAGTACTTC. It is translated as CSVRQGANEQYF.

The chain uses TRBV29-1 and TRBJ2-1; 7 nucleotides agree with TRBD1. The CDR3 is 13 residues long. Losses at the gene ends were 4 bases for V and 7 bases for J; bases not matched to a gene: 7. Germline assignment: CDR1 SQVTM and CDR2 ANQGSEA. The CDR3 DNA reads TGCAGCGTTGGACAGGGTGGGCTTAATGAGCAGTTCTTC. It encodes CSVGQGGLNEQFF.